One sample yielded the 27 T cell receptor beta chains listed below, sequenced in a study of PD-1 blockade in classical Hodgkin lymphoma. Time point described: cycle 4 day 1 (C4D1), after 6 weeks of nivolumab. Each patient experienced a relapse that followed autologous stem cell transplantation, and brentuximab vedotin exposure varied. Magnetic negative selection served to purify CD4+ T cells out of PBMCs that had been thawed. Generated by immunoSEQ multiplex PCR, the TCRdb table keeps only in-frame clones and is missing some. The table shows about 22,000 clones, with under 75% occurring only once. The specimen was CD4+ T cells from blood, collected before the fourth cycle of nivolumab. The receptors originated from a human donor with classical Hodgkin lymphoma.

V gene TRBV29-1 combines with J gene TRBJ1-5; TRBD1 is a possible D gene (6 bases). The CDR3 loop spans 13 amino acids. Trimming removed 4 bases at V and 4 bases at J, with 11 bases between. Germline values: CDR1 SQVTM, CDR2 ANQGSEA. CDR3 region: CSVARGNNQPQHF. The CDR3 DNA follows: TGCAGCGTTGCCAGGGGCAATAATCAGCCCCAGCATTTT.

The chain carries TRBV6-6 and TRBJ2-3, with 13 bases that match TRBD2. This CDR3 contains 16 residues. V trimming: 4 bases; J trimming: 2 bases; junction bases outside the gene matches: 3. Per germline, CDR1 MNHNY and CDR2 SVGAGI (reference sequence). CDR3 protein: CASSLLAGGFTDTQYF. CDR3 DNA: TGTGCCAGCAGTTTACTAGCGGGGGGGTTCACAGATACGCAGTATTTT.

This clone was detected a few times. The CDR3 here is CASSLAWLNTEAFF. Written as DNA, the CDR3 is TGTGCCAGCAGTTTAGCTTGGTTGAACACTGAAGCTTTCTTT. The chain couples TRBV28 to TRBJ1-1; D gene unclear. The CDR3 has 14 residues. Trimming took 2 bases from V and 0 from J, leaving 7 bases between them. Germline V gene sequence: CDR1 MDHEN, CDR2 SYDVKM. Filled out from reference TRBV28 and TRBJ1-1, the complete variable domain reads DVKVTQSSRYLVKRTGEKVFLECVQDMDHENMFWYRQDPGLGLRLIYFSYDVKMKEKGDIPEGYSVSREKKERFSLILESASTNQTSMYLCASSLAWLNTEAFFGQGTRLTVV.

J is TRBJ2-4 and V is TRBV28; a possible D gene is TRBD1 (5 bases). The CDR3 runs to 19 residues. The germline CDR1 and CDR2 sequences are MDHEN and SYDVKM. Trimming shortened V by 7 bases and J by 1 base, and 26 bases separated the two germline ends. CDR3 coding DNA: TGTGCCAGCAACCCTGGGGCCAGTTCACTTCTGGGGGCCAAAAACATTCAGTACTTC. It specifies CASNPGASSLLGAKNIQYF.

This clone was detected a few times. The chain recombines TRBV29-1 with TRBJ1-3, with D maybe TRBD1 (5 bases). Per the germline V gene, CDR1 is SQVTM and CDR2 is ANQGSEA. The CDR3 is made up of 13 amino acids. V was shortened by 2 bases and J by 7 bases, with 12 bases between the two germline ends. Written as DNA, the CDR3 is TGCAGCGTTGAATTCCAGGGAAGGAACACCATATATTTT. It is translated as CSVEFQGRNTIYF.

The chain is built from TRBV10-1 and TRBJ2-2; TRBD2 agrees at 13 bases. This CDR3 is 17 amino acids long. J gave up 7 bases and V 5 bases, and 10 bases lay outside the gene matches. Germline assignment: CDR1 WNHNN and CDR2 SYGVQD (reference sequence). CDR3 amino acids: CASSRSGLAGVGGELFF. The CDR3 region has the DNA TGCGCCAGCAGTCGATCTGGACTAGCGGGGGTCGGCGGGGAGCTGTTTTTT.

This chain connects TRBV6-4 to TRBJ1-5; D unclear. Between the trimmed V and J ends, which lost 2 bases and 1 base, there was a span of 9 bases. The CDR3 has 15 residues. Germline loops: CDR1 MRHNA, CDR2 SNTAGT. DNA of the CDR3: TGTGCCAGCAGTGACGAGGACGGAAGCAATCAGCCCCAGCATTTT. Residues: CASSDEDGSNQPQHF.

The chain combines TRBV7-9 with TRBJ1-1; no firm D call. CDR1 is SEHNR, CDR2 FQNEAQ, per germline (reference sequence). The CDR3 sequence is 14 residues long. Trimming cost V 2 bases and J 3 bases, with 10 bases left between them. The CDR3 bases are TGTGCCAGCAGCTTAACGGACGGATACACTGAAGCTTTCTTT. The encoded protein is CASSLTDGYTEAFF.

This sequence joins TRBV5-6 and TRBJ2-1; 9 nucleotides line up with TRBD2. Unmatched junction bases numbered 8, after V lost 4 bases and J lost 3 bases. CDR1 and CDR2 from the germline V gene are SGHDT and YYEEEE. The CDR3 covers 16 residues. CDR3 nucleotide sequence: TGTGCCAGCAGCGTTATAGCGGGGGCAAACTACAATGAGCAGTTCTTC. It is translated as CASSVIAGANYNEQFF.

This clone came up a few times. The CDR3 nucleotides are TGTGCCAGCAGCCCGATCGGGACAGCGGACTACACCTTC. Translating gives CASSPIGTADYTF. V gene TRBV5-6 combines with J gene TRBJ1-2; 7 bases map to TRBD1. The CDR3 has 13 residues. V was clipped by 4 bases and J by 10 bases; unmatched bases: 10. Germline CDR1 is SGHDT and CDR2 is YYEEEE.

The genes are TRBV29-1 and TRBJ1-1; a possible D gene is TRBD1 (5 bases). CDR3 size: 12 residues. Per the germline V gene, CDR1 is SQVTM and CDR2 is ANQGSEA. Trimming stripped 0 bases from V and 5 bases from J, with 7 bases between. The CDR3 is CSVEERGTEAFF. DNA of the CDR3: TGCAGCGTTGAAGAAAGGGGAACTGAAGCTTTCTTT.

There are a few counts of this clone. The chain couples TRBV7-9 to TRBJ2-7, with TRBD1 matching over 8 bases. Germline V CDR1 and CDR2: SEHNR, FQNEAQ (reference sequence). Trimming at V came to 2 bases and at J to 3 bases, leaving 6 bases not matched to a gene. The CDR3 length is 15 residues. This CDR3 is CASSLQDRVDYEQYF. In DNA, the CDR3 is TGTGCCAGCAGCTTACAGGACAGGGTAGACTACGAGCAGTACTTC.

The chain uses TRBV19 and TRBJ2-5; 11 bases are a match to TRBD2. This CDR3 is 16 amino acids long. V shed 1 base and J 2 bases; nucleotides not matched to a gene: 3. Germline V gives CDR1 LNHDA, CDR2 SQIVND (reference sequence). The CDR3, as DNA: TGTGCCAGTAGTATAGGGCTAGCGGGGGGTCAAGAGACCCAGTACTTC. It specifies CASSIGLAGGQETQYF.

This clone appeared a single time. The chain employs TRBV10-1 and TRBJ2-2, with 16 bases matching TRBD2. The trim removed 4 bases at V and 0 bases at J, leaving 5 bases unmatched. The CDR3 totals 19 residues. Germline lookup yields CDR1 WNHNN and CDR2 SYGVQD (reference sequence). This CDR3 is CASSAPGTSGGANTGELFF. The CDR3 DNA follows: TGCGCCAGCAGTGCCCCCGGGACTAGCGGGGGGGCGAACACCGGGGAGCTGTTTTTT.

V and J are TRBV23-1 and TRBJ2-7, with 8 bases identical to TRBD1. TRBV23-1 carries the ORF label, with uncertain function. J was trimmed by 2 bases and V by 0 bases; bases with no gene match: 9. This CDR3 contains 17 residues. The CDR3 here is CASSQSSQGASAYEQYF. The DNA for the CDR3 is TGCGCCAGCAGTCAATCGAGTCAGGGGGCTTCTGCCTACGAGCAGTACTTC.

This clone was seen a single time. This chain links TRBV18 with TRBJ2-7, with D perhaps assigned TRBD1 or TRBD2 (5 bases each). This CDR3 has 14 residues. Germline CDR1 and CDR2: KGHSH and LQKENI. Trimming left V 1 base short and J 5 bases short, with 12 bases between. The CDR3 DNA is TGTGCCAGCTCACCACTGGGGGATACGCACGAGCAGTACTTC. It specifies CASSPLGDTHEQYF.

The chain uses TRBV5-1 and TRBJ2-2; weak D call: TRBD2 (5 bases). This CDR3 has 15 amino acids. Germline V gives CDR1 SGHRS, CDR2 YFSETQ. The V end was cut by 4 bases, the J end by 4 bases, with 14 bases between. CDR3 in DNA: TGCGCCAGCAGCCTGGGCCCCGCGGGCACCGGGGAGCTGTTTTTT. It is translated as CASSLGPAGTGELFF.

The chain joins TRBV25-1 to TRBJ1-1, with a weak D call TRBD1 (6 bases). The CDR3 covers 14 residues. Germline loops: CDR1 MGHDK, CDR2 SYGVNS. Trimming removed 7 bases at V and 3 bases at J, with 15 bases between. CDR3 sequence reads: CASTLGAADTEAFF. The CDR3 coding sequence is TGTGCCAGCACCTTGGGGGCAGCGGACACTGAAGCTTTCTTT.

The J gene is TRBJ1-5, the V gene TRBV27; D remains ambiguous. The CDR3 contains 13 residues. Germline lookup yields CDR1 MNHEY and CDR2 SMNVEV (reference sequence). Deletions cut 4 bases from V and 0 bases from J, with 4 bases between. CDR3 nucleotide sequence: TGTGCCAGCAGTTACTATAGCAATCAGCCCCAGCATTTT. Its translation is CASSYYSNQPQHF.

CDR3 DNA: TGTGCCAGCAGCCAATGGGGGATAAACACCGGGGAGCTGTTTTTT. Protein product: CASSQWGINTGELFF. The J gene is TRBJ2-2, the V gene TRBV14; D might be TRBD1 or TRBD2, each matching 5 bases. This CDR3 region has 15 residues. V lost 2 bases to trimming and J lost 2 bases, with 9 bases between them. Germline loops: CDR1 SGHDN, CDR2 FVKESK.

The chain uses TRBV18 and TRBJ2-3; the D is unclear. This CDR3 spans 15 amino acids. Germline CDR1 KGHSH, CDR2 LQKENI. The ends were cut back, 3 bases at V and 2 bases at J, with 12 bases in the middle. In DNA form, the CDR3 reads TGTGCCAGCTCACCGTGGCATCCGAACACAGATACGCAGTATTTT. Amino acid sequence: CASSPWHPNTDTQYF.

The chain links TRBV28 to TRBJ2-1, with D perhaps matching TRBD1 (5 bases). The CDR3 consists of 16 residues. The germline V gene has CDR1 MDHEN and CDR2 SYDVKM. The ends were cut back, 6 bases at V and 0 bases at J, with 15 bases in the middle. CDR3 DNA sequence: TGTGCCAGCAGACCCCAAGGGGCGCTCTCCTACAATGAGCAGTTCTTC. The encoded protein is CASRPQGALSYNEQFF.

This rearrangement joins TRBV4-3 to TRBJ1-6; D remains unclear. CDR3 size: 17 residues. In germline, CDR1 is LGHNA, CDR2 YSLEER. Trimming pared 1 base from V and 4 bases from J, leaving 14 bases between. The DNA of the CDR3 is TGCGCCAGCAGCCAAGTACCGGGTTCCCCATATAATTCACCCCTCCACTTT. Its protein is CASSQVPGSPYNSPLHF.

The V and J genes are TRBV5-1 and TRBJ1-1; D might be TRBD1 (6 bases). V shed 2 bases and J shed 1 base, with 6 bases lying between them. This CDR3 is built from 13 residues. The germline V gene has CDR1 SGHRS and CDR2 YFSETQ. The CDR3 bases are TGCGCCAGCAGCTTACAGGGGAACACTGAAGCTTTCTTT. Amino acid sequence: CASSLQGNTEAFF. The entire variable domain, with the rest obtained from reference TRBV5-1 and TRBJ1-1, is as follows: KAGVTQTPRYLIKTRGQQVTLSCSPISGHRSVSWYQQTPGQGLQFLFEYFSETQRNKGNFPGRFSGRQFSNSRSEMNVSTLELGDSALYLCASSLQGNTEAFFGQGTRLTVV.

This CDR3 is CASSLATSGSQYF. The CDR3 coding sequence is TGTGCCAGCAGCTTAGCTACATCCGGGTCCCAGTACTTC. The rearrangement joins TRBV7-2 to TRBJ2-5; no reliable D call. This CDR3 is built from 13 residues. Per the germline V gene, CDR1 is SGHTA and CDR2 is FQGNSA. The germline V and J ends were trimmed by 0 bases and 9 bases, with 11 bases remaining between them.

This clone has more than one count but fewer than ten. The rearrangement links TRBV7-9 to TRBJ1-5, with TRBD1 as a possible D gene (5 bases). The germline V gene encodes CDR1 SEHNR and CDR2 FQNEAQ (reference sequence). The CDR3 loop spans 15 amino acids. V was trimmed by 1 base and J by 5 bases, leaving 12 bases between them. In DNA form, the CDR3 reads TGTGCCAGCAGCTTAGGGGTCAGGGAGCATCAGCCCCAGCATTTT. Its translation is CASSLGVREHQPQHF.

The chain joins TRBV28 to TRBJ1-6, with TRBD1 as a possible D gene (5 bases). V shed 4 bases and J shed 9 bases, with 16 bases lying between them. This CDR3 has 15 amino acids. The germline V gene encodes CDR1 MDHEN and CDR2 SYDVKM. The CDR3 region has the DNA TGTGCCAGCAGTTCCCCGGGACCACCGGTTTCACCCCTCCACTTT. Protein: CASSSPGPPVSPLHF.